This T cell receptor beta chain appears in the sequencing data of a study of Graves' ophthalmopathy and Graves' hyperthyroidism. Study-level background: The authors collected peripheral blood at initial diagnosis, before any treatment.

Study-level points and caveats: This model predicted ophthalmopathy progression (sensitivity 70% to 71%, specificity around 72%).

This clonotype was counted many times. Its target is unknown. Germline CDR1 MDHEN, CDR2 SYDVKM. V was clipped by 2 bases and J by 2 bases; unmatched bases: 7. CDR3 length equals 16 residues. Investigators amplified TCR beta CDR3 regions from RNA transcripts. RT-PCR was first run with HTBI primers, then multiplex PCR in a second round. Each CDR3 protein gets one entry after TCRdb re-called the multiplex PCR reads with MiXCR. Counted here are nearly 400,000 distinct CDR3 sequences, approximately 20% occurring once; the ten biggest clones make up roughly 1.6%. Pregnancy or lactation, uncontrolled infections and other autoimmune diseases were grounds for excluding patients. The PBMCs had their origin in about 9.7 ml of fresh peripheral blood.

V is TRBV28 and J is TRBJ2-5; TRBD2 matches at 8 bases. Sequencing input: peripheral blood. This TCR derives from a woman aged 18-30 years with Graves' ophthalmopathy. In DNA form, the CDR3 reads TGTGCCAGCAGTTTACATCTAGCGGGCCTACAAGAGACCCAGTACTTC. Translated, it gives CASSLHLAGLQETQYF.